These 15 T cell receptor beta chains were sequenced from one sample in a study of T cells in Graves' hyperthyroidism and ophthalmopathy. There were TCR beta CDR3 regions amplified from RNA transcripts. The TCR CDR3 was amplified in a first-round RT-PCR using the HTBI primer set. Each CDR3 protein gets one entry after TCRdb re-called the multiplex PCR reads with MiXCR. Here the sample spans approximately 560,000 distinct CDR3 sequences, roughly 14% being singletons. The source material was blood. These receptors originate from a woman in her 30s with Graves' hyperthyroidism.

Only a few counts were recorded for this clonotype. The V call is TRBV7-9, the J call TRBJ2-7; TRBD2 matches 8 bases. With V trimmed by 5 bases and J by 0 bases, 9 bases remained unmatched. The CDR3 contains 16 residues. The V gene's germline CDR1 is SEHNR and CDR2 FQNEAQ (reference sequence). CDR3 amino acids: CASSVTLAESSYEQYF. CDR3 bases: TGTGCCAGCAGCGTGACACTAGCGGAGAGCTCCTACGAGCAGTACTTC.

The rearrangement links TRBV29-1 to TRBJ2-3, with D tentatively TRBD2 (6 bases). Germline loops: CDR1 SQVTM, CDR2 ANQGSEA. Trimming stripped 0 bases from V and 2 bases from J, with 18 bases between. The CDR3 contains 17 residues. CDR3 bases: TGCAGCGTTGAAGATCCGGTAGGAGGGACCTTCACAGATACGCAGTATTTT. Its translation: CSVEDPVGGTFTDTQYF.

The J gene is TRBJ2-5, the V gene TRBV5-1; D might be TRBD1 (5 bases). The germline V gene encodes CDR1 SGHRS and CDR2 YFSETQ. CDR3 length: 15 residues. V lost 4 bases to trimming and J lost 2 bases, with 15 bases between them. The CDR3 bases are TGCGCCAGCAGCACTACGACAGAACCACAAGAGACCCAGTACTTC. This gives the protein CASSTTTEPQETQYF. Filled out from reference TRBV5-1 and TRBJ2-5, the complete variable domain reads KAGVTQTPRYLIKTRGQQVTLSCSPISGHRSVSWYQQTPGQGLQFLFEYFSETQRNKGNFPGRFSGRQFSNSRSEMNVSTLELGDSALYLCASSTTTEPQETQYFGPGTRLLVL.

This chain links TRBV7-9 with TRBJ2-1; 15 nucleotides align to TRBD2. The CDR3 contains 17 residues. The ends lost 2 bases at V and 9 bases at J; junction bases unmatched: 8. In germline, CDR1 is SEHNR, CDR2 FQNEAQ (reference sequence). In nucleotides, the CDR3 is TGTGCCAGCAGCTTAAGGGCCGGACTAGCGGGAGGGGGTGAGCAGTTCTTC. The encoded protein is CASSLRAGLAGGGEQFF. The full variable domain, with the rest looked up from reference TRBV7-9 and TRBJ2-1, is DTGVSQNPRHKITKRGQNVTFRCDPISEHNRLYWYRQTLGQGPEFLTYFQNEAQLEKSRLLSDRFSAERPKGSFSTLEIQRTEQGDSAMYLCASSLRAGLAGGGEQFFGPGTRLTVL.

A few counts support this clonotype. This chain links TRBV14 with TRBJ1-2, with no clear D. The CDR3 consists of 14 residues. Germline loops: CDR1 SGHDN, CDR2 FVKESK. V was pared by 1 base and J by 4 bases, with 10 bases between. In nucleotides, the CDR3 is TGTGCCAGCAGCCAAGCGTCGCGGGGCTATGGCTACACCTTC. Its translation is CASSQASRGYGYTF.

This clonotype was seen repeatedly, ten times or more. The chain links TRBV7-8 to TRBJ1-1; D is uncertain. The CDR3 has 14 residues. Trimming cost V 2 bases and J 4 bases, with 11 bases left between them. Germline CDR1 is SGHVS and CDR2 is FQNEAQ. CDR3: CASSLLVGGTEAFF. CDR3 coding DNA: TGTGCCAGCAGCTTATTAGTTGGCGGCACTGAAGCTTTCTTT.

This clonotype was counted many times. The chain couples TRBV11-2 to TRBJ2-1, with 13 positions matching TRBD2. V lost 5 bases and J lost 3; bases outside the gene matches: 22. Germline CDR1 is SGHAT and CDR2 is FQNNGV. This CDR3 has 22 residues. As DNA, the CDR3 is TGTGCCAGCAGCCCGTTCCCCCTTGGGACTAGCGGGATGCGCAGCTACTACAATGAGCAGTTCTTC. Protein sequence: CASSPFPLGTSGMRSYYNEQFF.

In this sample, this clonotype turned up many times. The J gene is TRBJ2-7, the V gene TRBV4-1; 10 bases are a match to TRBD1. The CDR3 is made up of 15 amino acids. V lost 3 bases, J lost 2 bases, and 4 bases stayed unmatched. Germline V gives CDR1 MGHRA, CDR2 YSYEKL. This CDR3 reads CASSHPGQGTYEQYF. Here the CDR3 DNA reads TGCGCCAGCAGCCACCCGGGACAGGGGACCTACGAGCAGTACTTC.

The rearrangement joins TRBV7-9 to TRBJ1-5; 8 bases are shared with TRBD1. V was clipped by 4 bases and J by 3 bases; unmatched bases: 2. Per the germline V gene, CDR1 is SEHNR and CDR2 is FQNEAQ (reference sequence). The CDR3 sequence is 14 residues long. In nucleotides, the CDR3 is TGTGCCAGCAGCTGGGACAGGAACAATCAGCCCCAGCATTTT. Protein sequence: CASSWDRNNQPQHF.

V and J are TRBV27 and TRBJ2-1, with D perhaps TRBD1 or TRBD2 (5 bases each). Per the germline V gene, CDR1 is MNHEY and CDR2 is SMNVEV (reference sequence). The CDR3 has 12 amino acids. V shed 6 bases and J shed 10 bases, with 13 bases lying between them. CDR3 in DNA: TGTGCCAGCAGGGGAATGGGGGACGAGCAGTTCTTC. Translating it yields CASRGMGDEQFF.

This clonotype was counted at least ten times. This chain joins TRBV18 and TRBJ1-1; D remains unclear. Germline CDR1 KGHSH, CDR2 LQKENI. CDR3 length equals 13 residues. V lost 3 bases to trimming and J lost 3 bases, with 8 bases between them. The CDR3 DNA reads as TGTGCCAGCTCACCGACCCGGGACACTGAAGCTTTCTTT. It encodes CASSPTRDTEAFF.

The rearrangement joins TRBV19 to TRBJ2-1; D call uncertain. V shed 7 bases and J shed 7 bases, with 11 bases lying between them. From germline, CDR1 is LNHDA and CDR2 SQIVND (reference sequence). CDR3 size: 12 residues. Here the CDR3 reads CASTASGNEQFF. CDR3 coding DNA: TGTGCCAGTACCGCCAGTGGGAATGAGCAGTTCTTC.

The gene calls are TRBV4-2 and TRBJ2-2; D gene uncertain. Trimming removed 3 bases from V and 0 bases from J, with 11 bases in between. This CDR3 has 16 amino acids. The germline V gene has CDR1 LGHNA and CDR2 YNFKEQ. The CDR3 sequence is CASSHPQTPNTGELFF. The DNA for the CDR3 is TGTGCCAGCAGCCACCCTCAGACGCCGAACACCGGGGAGCTGTTTTTT.

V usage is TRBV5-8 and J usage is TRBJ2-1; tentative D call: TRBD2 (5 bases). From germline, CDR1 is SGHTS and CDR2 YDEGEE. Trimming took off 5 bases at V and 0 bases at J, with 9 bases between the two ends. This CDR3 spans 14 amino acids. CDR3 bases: TGTGCCAGCAGGGGAAGCGGCTCCTACAATGAGCAGTTCTTC. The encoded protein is CASRGSGSYNEQFF. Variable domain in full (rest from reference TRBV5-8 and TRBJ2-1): EAGVTQSPTHLIKTRGQQATLRCSPISGHTSVYWYQQALGLGLQFLLWYDEGEERNRGNFPPRFSGRQFPNYSSELNVNALELEDSALYLCASRGSGSYNEQFFGPGTRLTVL.

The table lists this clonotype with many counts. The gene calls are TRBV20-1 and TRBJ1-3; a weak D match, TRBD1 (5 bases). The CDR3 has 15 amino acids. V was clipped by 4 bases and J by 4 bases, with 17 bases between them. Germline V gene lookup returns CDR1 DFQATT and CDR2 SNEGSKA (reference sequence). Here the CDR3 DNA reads TGCAGTGCTATGGGCGCCAAGGGGTCAGGAAACACCATATATTTT. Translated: CSAMGAKGSGNTIYF.